This TCR beta chain was documented in a study of T cells in Graves' hyperthyroidism and ophthalmopathy. Overall study context: Once the initial diagnosis was made, peripheral blood was obtained before any treatment. Study-wide points: The model foresaw ophthalmopathy a median around 6.4 months prior to onset.

This clonotype has more than one count but fewer than ten. Antigen unknown. TCR beta CDR3 region amplification was performed from RNA transcripts. HTBI primers were the set used in a first-round RT-PCR of the TCR CDR3. TCRdb passed the multiplex PCR reads through MiXCR, listing each CDR3 protein once. Of a few hundred thousand distinct CDR3 sequences listed, 15% to 20% are singletons. Trimming pared 0 bases from V and 4 bases from J, leaving 7 bases between. This CDR3 has 14 amino acids. The V gene's germline CDR1 is SGHDT and CDR2 YYEEEE. Sequencing used blood. The chain recombines TRBV5-6 with TRBJ1-4; the D is unclear. This sequence originates from a man aged 18 to 35 with Graves' ophthalmopathy. CDR3 loop: CASSLAGVNEKLFF. For the CDR3, the DNA is TGTGCCAGCAGCTTGGCGGGAGTTAATGAAAAACTGTTTTTT.